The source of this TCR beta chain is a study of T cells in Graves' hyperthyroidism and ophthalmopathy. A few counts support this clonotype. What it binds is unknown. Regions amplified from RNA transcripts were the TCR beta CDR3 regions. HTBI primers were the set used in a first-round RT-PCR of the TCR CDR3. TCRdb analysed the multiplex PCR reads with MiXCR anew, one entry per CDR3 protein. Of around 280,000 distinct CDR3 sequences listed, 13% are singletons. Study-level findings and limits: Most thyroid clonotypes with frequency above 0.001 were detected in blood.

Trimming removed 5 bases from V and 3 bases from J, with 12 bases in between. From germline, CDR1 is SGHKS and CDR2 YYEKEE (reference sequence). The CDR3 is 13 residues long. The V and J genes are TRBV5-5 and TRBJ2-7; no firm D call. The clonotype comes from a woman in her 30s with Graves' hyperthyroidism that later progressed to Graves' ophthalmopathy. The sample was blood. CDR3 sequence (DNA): TGTGCCAGCAGTTTGACACCCTACTACGAGCAGTACTTC. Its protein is CASSLTPYYEQYF. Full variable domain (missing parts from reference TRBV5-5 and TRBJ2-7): DAGVTQSPTHLIKTRGQQVTLRCSPISGHKSVSWYQQVLGQGPQFIFQYYEKEERGRGNFPDRFSARQFPNYSSELNVNALLLGDSALYLCASSLTPYYEQYFGPGTRLTVT.